What follows are 20 T cell receptor beta chains derived from one specimen sequenced in a study of blood T cells in healthy people across ages. PCR was performed a second time for about 7 to 12 cycles using a sample-barcoded 5' primer and a J-beta primer mix. In TCRdb, the 5' RACE reads were re-called with MiXCR into one record per CDR3 protein. Altogether about 1.8 million distinct CDR3 sequences are present, 49% being singletons, with the ten largest covering around 2.1%. The sample taken for sequencing was blood. The receptor source for this set is a woman aged 35 to 49 in good health.

This clonotype was observed a few times. The chain couples TRBV7-9 to TRBJ2-4, with a tentative D call TRBD2 (5 bases). The CDR3 consists of 15 residues. V lost 1 base and J 8 bases, leaving 15 bases between the germline ends. Germline values: CDR1 SEHNR, CDR2 FQNEAQ (reference sequence). The CDR3 coding sequence is TGTGCCAGCAGCTTAGACCGGACTTTCATAGACATTCAGTACTTC. Translation: CASSLDRTFIDIQYF.

This clonotype was found a few times. This chain joins TRBV7-2 and TRBJ1-2; tentative D call: TRBD1 (6 bases). Per the germline V gene, CDR1 is SGHTA and CDR2 is FQGNSA. V was pared by 5 bases and J by 6 bases, with 16 bases between. This CDR3 spans 14 amino acids. CDR3 nucleotide sequence: TGTGCCAGCAGCCAACCGGGGGGCGAACATGGCTACACCTTC. Residues: CASSQPGGEHGYTF.

This chain connects TRBV13 to TRBJ1-6, with 8 nucleotides matching TRBD1. Germline V gene data show CDR1 as PRHDT and CDR2 as FYEKMQ (reference sequence). The CDR3 consists of 15 residues. V was pared by 1 base and J by 10 bases, with 6 bases of the junction left unmatched. The CDR3 DNA follows: TGTGCCAGCAGCTTAGCAGGGGGCGCCCAATCACCCCTCCACTTT. Its translation is CASSLAGGAQSPLHF.

The chain is built from TRBV2 and TRBJ2-3; D might be TRBD1 or TRBD2, each matching 6 bases. This CDR3 has 15 amino acids. Germline-derived CDR1 and CDR2 are SNHLY and FYNNEI. Trimming removed 1 base at V and 2 bases at J, with 10 bases between. The DNA of the CDR3 is TGTGCCAGCAGTGAAGAAGGGGGGAACACAGATACGCAGTATTTT. It is translated as CASSEEGGNTDTQYF.

CDR3 sequence reads: CSASRPGETQYF. CDR3 in DNA: TGCAGTGCTAGTCGACCGGGAGAGACCCAGTACTTC. The rearrangement links TRBV20-1 to TRBJ2-5; D unclear. Trimming removed 3 bases from V and 4 bases from J, with 9 bases in between. This CDR3 contains 12 residues. The germline V gene has CDR1 DFQATT and CDR2 SNEGSKA (reference sequence).

This clonotype was observed a few times. The chain carries TRBV7-9 and TRBJ2-3; TRBD2 aligns across 12 bases. Losses at the gene ends were 5 bases for V and 1 base for J; bases not matched to a gene: 4. The germline gives CDR1 SEHNR, CDR2 FQNEAQ (reference sequence). The CDR3 spans 16 residues. The CDR3 is CASSTSGGIGTDTQYF. CDR3 in DNA: TGTGCCAGCAGCACTAGCGGGGGGATTGGCACAGATACGCAGTATTTT.

The rearrangement uses TRBV6-5 and TRBJ1-1; tentative D call: TRBD1 (6 bases). Per germline, CDR1 MNHEY and CDR2 SVGAGI. This CDR3 region has 13 residues. V dropped 6 bases and J dropped 7 bases, with 15 bases sitting between them. The CDR3 is CASRTPDRCEAFF. The CDR3 DNA follows: TGTGCCAGCAGAACACCGGACAGATGTGAAGCTTTCTTT.

This clonotype was counted only a few times. The CDR3 loop reads CASSYGTGRPETQYF. CDR3 DNA: TGTGCCAGCAGTTACGGGACAGGGCGTCCAGAGACCCAGTACTTC. The V and J genes are TRBV6-5 and TRBJ2-5; 9 positions match TRBD1. Germline V gives CDR1 MNHEY, CDR2 SVGAGI. The CDR3 is 15 residues long. V dropped 2 bases and J dropped 4; count of bases not matched to a gene: 5.

This chain connects TRBV28 to TRBJ2-7, with D possibly being TRBD1 or TRBD2 (5 bases each). V was trimmed by 3 bases and J by 2 bases, leaving 11 bases between them. The CDR3 is made up of 14 amino acids. The germline V gene encodes CDR1 MDHEN and CDR2 SYDVKM. The CDR3 region is CASSFRGVPYEQYF. In nucleotides, the CDR3 is TGTGCCAGCAGTTTTAGGGGAGTCCCCTACGAGCAGTACTTC.

The gene calls are TRBV24-1 and TRBJ2-4; 10 bases agree with TRBD1. The CDR3 totals 16 residues. The trim removed 4 bases at V and 7 bases at J, leaving 9 bases unmatched. Germline loops: CDR1 KGHDR, CDR2 SFDVKD. CDR3 sequence reads: CATSDPKGQGMNIQYF. CDR3 in DNA: TGTGCCACCAGTGACCCGAAGGGACAGGGGATGAACATTCAGTACTTC.

The chain links TRBV10-3 to TRBJ1-6; D is ambiguous. CDR3 length equals 12 residues. V was pared by 5 bases and J by 7 bases, with 6 bases between. CDR1 is ENHRY, CDR2 SYGVKD, per germline. In DNA form, the CDR3 reads TGTGCCATCAGTACAGCGAATTCACCCCTCCACTTT. Translation gives CAISTANSPLHF.

The rearrangement uses TRBV7-9 and TRBJ2-2; D gene ambiguous. The ends were cut back, 0 bases at V and 8 bases at J, with 10 bases in the middle. Germline V lookup: CDR1 SEHNR, CDR2 FQNEAQ (reference sequence). The CDR3 spans 14 residues. CDR3 in DNA: TGTGCCAGCAGCTTAGCAGCTCGTCCGGGGGAGCTGTTTTTT. This translates into CASSLAARPGELFF.

The chain uses TRBV5-1 and TRBJ2-5, with no clear D. Per the germline V gene, CDR1 is SGHRS and CDR2 is YFSETQ. The CDR3 is 16 amino acids. Trimming pared 4 bases from V and 5 bases from J, leaving 21 bases between. The CDR3 DNA follows: TGCGCCAGCAGCCTATGGCCGGATGTAGTAGGGGAGACCCAGTACTTC. Translation gives CASSLWPDVVGETQYF.

The rearrangement joins TRBV28 to TRBJ2-3; 8 positions match TRBD2. Germline V gene data show CDR1 as MDHEN and CDR2 as SYDVKM. V was pared by 4 bases and J by 3 bases, with 6 bases of the junction left unmatched. The CDR3 consists of 15 residues. The CDR3 sequence: CASSWVSGITDTQYF. DNA of the CDR3: TGTGCCAGCAGTTGGGTTAGCGGGATTACAGATACGCAGTATTTT.

The chain carries TRBV20-1 and TRBJ2-4; D is unresolved. Trimming removed 6 bases at V and 0 bases at J, with 12 bases between. Germline CDR1 DFQATT, CDR2 SNEGSKA (reference sequence). The CDR3 is 14 residues long. For the CDR3, the DNA is TGCAGTGCCCACTGGCAGCTAGCCAAAAACATTCAGTACTTC. As protein: CSAHWQLAKNIQYF.

The chain employs TRBV11-2 and TRBJ2-3, with D possibly being TRBD2 (7 bases). The CDR3 sequence is 15 residues long. V lost 8 bases to trimming and J lost 3 bases, with 18 bases between them. Germline CDR1 is SGHAT and CDR2 is FQNNGV. The CDR3 spells CASASPGGGTDTQYF. The CDR3 DNA follows: TGTGCCAGCGCCTCCCCGGGGGGCGGGACAGATACGCAGTATTTT.

The sample holds many counts of this clonotype. The chain has TRBV11-2 and TRBJ2-7; no definite D call. CDR3 size: 12 residues. In germline, CDR1 is SGHAT, CDR2 FQNNGV. Trimming pared 5 bases from V and 0 bases from J, leaving 5 bases between. The CDR3: CASSTISYEQYF. CDR3 DNA: TGTGCCAGCAGCACGATCTCCTACGAGCAGTACTTC.

V usage is TRBV7-2 and J usage is TRBJ2-3; 8 positions agree with TRBD2. The germline gives CDR1 SGHTA, CDR2 FQGNSA. There are 15 residues in the CDR3. J gave up 5 bases and V 3 bases, and 7 bases lay outside the gene matches. The CDR3, as DNA: TGTGCCAGCAGCTTTACGGGGGGGCGTATAGATACGCAGTATTTT. Translation: CASSFTGGRIDTQYF.

A few counts support this clonotype. CDR3 sequence reads: CASSPLPGAGETQYF. The CDR3 DNA sequence: TGTGCCAGCAGCCCATTGCCGGGGGCCGGGGAGACCCAGTACTTC. The V gene is TRBV12-3 or TRBV12-4, the J gene TRBJ2-5, with D possibly called TRBD1 or TRBD2 (6 bases each). V lost 6 bases, J lost 5 bases, and 19 bases lay in between. CDR3 length: 15 amino acids.

The CDR3 DNA sequence: TGTGCCAGCAGCGTAGAGGACAGCGAATATGGCTACACCTTC. Protein sequence: CASSVEDSEYGYTF. The V gene is TRBV9, the J gene TRBJ1-2, with D possibly TRBD1 on 6 matching bases. V was shortened by 0 bases and J by 5 bases, with 11 bases between the two germline ends. CDR3 length: 14 amino acids. CDR1 is SGDLS and CDR2 is YYNGEE in the germline V gene.